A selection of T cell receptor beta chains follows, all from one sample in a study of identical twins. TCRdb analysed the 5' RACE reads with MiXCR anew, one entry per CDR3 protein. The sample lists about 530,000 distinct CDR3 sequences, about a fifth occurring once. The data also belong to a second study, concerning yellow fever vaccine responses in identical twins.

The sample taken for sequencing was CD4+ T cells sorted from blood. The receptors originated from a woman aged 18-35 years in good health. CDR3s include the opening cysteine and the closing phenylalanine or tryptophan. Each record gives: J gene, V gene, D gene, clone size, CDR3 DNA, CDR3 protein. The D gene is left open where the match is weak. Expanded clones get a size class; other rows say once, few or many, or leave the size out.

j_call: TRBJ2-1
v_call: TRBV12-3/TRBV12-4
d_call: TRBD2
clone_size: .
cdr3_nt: TGTGCCAGCAGTTGGGGCGGGGGAAGATATGAGCAGTTCTTC
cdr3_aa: CASSWGGGRYEQFF

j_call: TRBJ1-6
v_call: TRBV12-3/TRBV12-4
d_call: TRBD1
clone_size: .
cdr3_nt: TGTGCCAGCAGTTTTAGGACAGGGGGTCAGACACCCCTCCACTTT
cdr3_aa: CASSFRTGGQTPLHF

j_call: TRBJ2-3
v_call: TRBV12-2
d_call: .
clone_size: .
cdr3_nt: TGTGCAAGTCGCTTAGCTCTGCTAGCGGGGGTTCGGAACCCGCCAGATACGCAGTATTTT
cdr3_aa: CASRLALLAGVRNPPDTQYF

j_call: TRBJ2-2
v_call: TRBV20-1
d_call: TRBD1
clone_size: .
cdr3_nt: TGCAGTGCTGGCCGGACAGGGCTGGCCGGGGAGCTGTTTTTT
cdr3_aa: CSAGRTGLAGELFF

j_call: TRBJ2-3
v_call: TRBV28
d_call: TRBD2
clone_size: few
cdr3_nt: TGTGCCAGCAGTTTTCTCCGTACCGGCGGGAGGGTTATGGGCACAGATACGCAGTATTTT
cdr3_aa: CASSFLRTGGRVMGTDTQYF

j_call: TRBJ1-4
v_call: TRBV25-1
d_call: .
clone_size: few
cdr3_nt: TGTGCCAGCAGTGAATATGGGGGAACTAATGAAAAACTGTTTTTT
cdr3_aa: CASSEYGGTNEKLFF

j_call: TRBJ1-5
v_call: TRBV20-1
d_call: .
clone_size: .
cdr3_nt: TGCAGTGCTAGCTGGGGGGCAGGCAATCAGCCCCAGCATTTT
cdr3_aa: CSASWGAGNQPQHF

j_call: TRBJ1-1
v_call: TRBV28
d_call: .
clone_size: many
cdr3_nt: TGTGCCTCCAGGAGGACAGTGAACACTGAAGCTTTCTTT
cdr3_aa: CASRRTVNTEAFF

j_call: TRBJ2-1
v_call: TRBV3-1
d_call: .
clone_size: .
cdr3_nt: TGTGCCAGCAGCCAAGATCGGGTCACCTACAATGAGCAGTTCTTC
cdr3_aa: CASSQDRVTYNEQFF

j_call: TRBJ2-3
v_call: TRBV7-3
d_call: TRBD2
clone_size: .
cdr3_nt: TGTGCCAGCAGCCGATCTCTAGCGGGAGGGCGACTTCGGGACCCAGATACGCAGTATTTT
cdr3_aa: CASSRSLAGGRLRDPDTQYF

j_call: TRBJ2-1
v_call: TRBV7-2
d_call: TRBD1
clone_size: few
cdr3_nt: TGTGCCAGCAGCCCGGGACAGGGAATCGAGCAGTTCTTC
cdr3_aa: CASSPGQGIEQFF

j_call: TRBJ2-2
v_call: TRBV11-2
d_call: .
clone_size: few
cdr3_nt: TGTGCCAGCAGCTCAGCCAAGGGAATAGCCGGGGAGCTGTTTTTT
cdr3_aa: CASSSAKGIAGELFF

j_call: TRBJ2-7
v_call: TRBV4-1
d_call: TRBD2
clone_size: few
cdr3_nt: TGCGCCAGCAGCCAGGGACAGGTAGCGGGAGGCCCGTACGAGCAGTACTTC
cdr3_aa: CASSQGQVAGGPYEQYF

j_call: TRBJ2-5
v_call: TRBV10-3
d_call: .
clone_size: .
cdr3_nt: TGTGCCATCAGTGAGTCAGGGATGGGGGAGACCCAGTACTTC
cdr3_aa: CAISESGMGETQYF

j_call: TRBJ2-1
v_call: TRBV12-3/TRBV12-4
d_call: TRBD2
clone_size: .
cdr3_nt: TGTGCCAGCAGTCCTACCGGGACTAGCGACTTCTACAATGAGCAGTTCTTC
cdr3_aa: CASSPTGTSDFYNEQFF

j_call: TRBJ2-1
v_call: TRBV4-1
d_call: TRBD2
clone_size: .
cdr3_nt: TGCGCCAGCAGCCGAGGGACTAGCGGGAGAAATGAGCAGTTCTTC
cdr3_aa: CASSRGTSGRNEQFF